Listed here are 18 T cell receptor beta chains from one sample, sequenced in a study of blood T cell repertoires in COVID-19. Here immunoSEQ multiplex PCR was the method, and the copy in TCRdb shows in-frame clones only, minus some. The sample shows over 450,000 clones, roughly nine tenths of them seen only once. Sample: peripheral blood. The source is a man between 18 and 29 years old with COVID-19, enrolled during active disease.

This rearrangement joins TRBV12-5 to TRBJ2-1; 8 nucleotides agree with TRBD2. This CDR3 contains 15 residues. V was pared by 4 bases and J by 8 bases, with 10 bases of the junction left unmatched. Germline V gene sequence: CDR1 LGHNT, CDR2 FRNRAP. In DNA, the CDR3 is TGTGCTAGTGGTTCCCTCAGCGGGGGCGACCATGAGCAGTTCTTC. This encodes CASGSLSGGDHEQFF.

CDR3 residues: CASSLSAKDSPLHF. CDR3 bases: TGTGCCAGTAGCTTGTCAGCGAAGGATTCACCCCTCCACTTT. This chain links TRBV19 with TRBJ1-6; D gene unclear. This CDR3 has 14 amino acids. V lost 6 bases to trimming and J lost 8 bases, with 14 bases between them. CDR1 is LNHDA, CDR2 SQIVND, per germline (reference sequence).

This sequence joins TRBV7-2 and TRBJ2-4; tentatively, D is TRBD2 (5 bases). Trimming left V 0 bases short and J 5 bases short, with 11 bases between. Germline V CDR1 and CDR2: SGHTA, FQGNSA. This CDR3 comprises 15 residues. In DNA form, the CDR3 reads TGTGCCAGCAGCTTAGCGCGAGGAGGACAAAACATTCAGTACTTC. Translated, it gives CASSLARGGQNIQYF.

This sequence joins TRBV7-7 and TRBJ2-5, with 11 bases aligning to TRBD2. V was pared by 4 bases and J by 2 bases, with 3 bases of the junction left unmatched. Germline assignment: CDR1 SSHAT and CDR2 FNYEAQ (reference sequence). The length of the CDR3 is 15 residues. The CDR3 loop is CASSSRTSGQETQYF. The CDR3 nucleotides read TGTGCCAGCAGCTCCCGGACTAGCGGGCAAGAGACCCAGTACTTC.

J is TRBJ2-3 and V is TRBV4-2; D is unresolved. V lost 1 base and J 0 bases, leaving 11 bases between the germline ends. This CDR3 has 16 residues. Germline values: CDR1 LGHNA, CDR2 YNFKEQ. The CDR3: CASSQGRYPSTDTQYF. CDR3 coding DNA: TGTGCCAGCAGCCAAGGCCGGTACCCTAGCACAGATACGCAGTATTTT.

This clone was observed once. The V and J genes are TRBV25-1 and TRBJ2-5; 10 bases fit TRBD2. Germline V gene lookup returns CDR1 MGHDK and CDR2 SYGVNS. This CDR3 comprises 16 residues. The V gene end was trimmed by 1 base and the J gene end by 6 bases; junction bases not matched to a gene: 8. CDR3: CASSELDGAGGKTQYF. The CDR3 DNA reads TGTGCCAGCAGTGAATTGGATGGAGCGGGGGGGAAGACCCAGTACTTC.

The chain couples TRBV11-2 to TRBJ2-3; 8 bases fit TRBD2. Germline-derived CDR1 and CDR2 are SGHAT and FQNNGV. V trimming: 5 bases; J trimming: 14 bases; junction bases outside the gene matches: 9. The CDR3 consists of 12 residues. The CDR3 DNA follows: TGTGCCAGCAGCGAACCGGGACTAGATCTGTATTTT. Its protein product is CASSEPGLDLYF.

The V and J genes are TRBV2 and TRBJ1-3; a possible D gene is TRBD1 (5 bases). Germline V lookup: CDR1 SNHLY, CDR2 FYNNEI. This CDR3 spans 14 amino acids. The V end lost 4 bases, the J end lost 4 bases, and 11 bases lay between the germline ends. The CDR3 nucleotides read TGTGCCAGCAGTGGGGGCCTAGGGGGAAACACCATATATTTT. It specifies CASSGGLGGNTIYF. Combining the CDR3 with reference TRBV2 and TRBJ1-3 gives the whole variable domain EPEVTQTPSHQVTQMGQEVILRCVPISNHLYFYWYRQILGQKVEFLVSFYNNEISEKSEIFDDQFSVERPDGSNFTLKIRSTKLEDSAMYFCASSGGLGGNTIYFGEGSWLTVV.

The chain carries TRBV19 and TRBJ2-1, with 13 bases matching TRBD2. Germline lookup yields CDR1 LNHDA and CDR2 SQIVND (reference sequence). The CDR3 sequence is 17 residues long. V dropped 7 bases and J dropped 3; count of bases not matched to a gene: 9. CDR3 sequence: CASTIGTSGTFYNEQFF. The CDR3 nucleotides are TGTGCCAGTACCATAGGGACTAGCGGGACCTTCTACAATGAGCAGTTCTTC.

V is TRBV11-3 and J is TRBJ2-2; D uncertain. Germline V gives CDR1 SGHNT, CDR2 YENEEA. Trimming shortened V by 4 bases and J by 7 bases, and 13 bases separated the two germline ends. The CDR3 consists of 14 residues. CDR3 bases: TGTGCCAGCAGCTCCGCGTCTATTATCGGGGAGCTGTTTTTT. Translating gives CASSSASIIGELFF.

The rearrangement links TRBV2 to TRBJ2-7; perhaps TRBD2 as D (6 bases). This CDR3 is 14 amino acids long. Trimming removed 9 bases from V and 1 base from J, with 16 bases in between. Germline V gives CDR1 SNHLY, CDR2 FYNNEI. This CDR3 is CASTPGTGSYEQYF. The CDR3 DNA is TGTGCCAGTACTCCCGGGACTGGGTCCTACGAGCAGTACTTC.

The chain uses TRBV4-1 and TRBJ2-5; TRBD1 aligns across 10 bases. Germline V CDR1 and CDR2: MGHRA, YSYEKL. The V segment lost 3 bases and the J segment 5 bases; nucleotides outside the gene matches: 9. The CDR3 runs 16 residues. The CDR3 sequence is CASSHIGQGVEETQYF. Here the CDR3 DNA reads TGCGCCAGCAGCCATATTGGACAGGGGGTCGAGGAGACCCAGTACTTC.

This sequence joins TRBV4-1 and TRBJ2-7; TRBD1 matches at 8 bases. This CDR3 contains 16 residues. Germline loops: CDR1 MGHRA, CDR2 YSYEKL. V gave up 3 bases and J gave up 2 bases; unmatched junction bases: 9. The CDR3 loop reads CASSQLPGQAAYEQYF. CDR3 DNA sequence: TGCGCCAGCAGCCAGCTCCCGGGACAGGCCGCCTACGAGCAGTACTTC.

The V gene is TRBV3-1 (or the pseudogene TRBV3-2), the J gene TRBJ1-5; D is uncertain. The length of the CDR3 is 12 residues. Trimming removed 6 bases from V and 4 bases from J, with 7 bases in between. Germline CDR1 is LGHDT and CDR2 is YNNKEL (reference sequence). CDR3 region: CASSGGNQPQHF. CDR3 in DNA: TGTGCCAGCAGTGGCGGAAATCAGCCCCAGCATTTT.

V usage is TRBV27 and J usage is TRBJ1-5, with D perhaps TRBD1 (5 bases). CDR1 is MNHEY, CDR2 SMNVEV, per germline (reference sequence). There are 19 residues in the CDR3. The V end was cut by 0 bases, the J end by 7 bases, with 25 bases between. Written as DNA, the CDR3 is TGTGCCAGCAGTTTATCTCCCGCCGCCCCGGGGGGTAAAAAACAGCCCCAGCATTTT. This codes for CASSLSPAAPGGKKQPQHF.

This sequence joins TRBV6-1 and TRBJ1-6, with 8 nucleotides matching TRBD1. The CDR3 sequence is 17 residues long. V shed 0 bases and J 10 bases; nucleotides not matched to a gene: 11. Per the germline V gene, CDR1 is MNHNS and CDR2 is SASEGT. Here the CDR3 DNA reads TGTGCCAGCAGTGAAGCGACCCGCTGGACAGGGTCCTCACCCCTCCACTTT. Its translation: CASSEATRWTGSSPLHF.

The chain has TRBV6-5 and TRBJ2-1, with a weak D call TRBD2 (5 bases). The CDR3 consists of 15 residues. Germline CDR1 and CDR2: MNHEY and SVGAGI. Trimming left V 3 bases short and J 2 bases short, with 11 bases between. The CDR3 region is CASSYEGFTYNEQFF. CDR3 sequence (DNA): TGTGCCAGCAGTTATGAGGGTTTCACCTACAATGAGCAGTTCTTC.

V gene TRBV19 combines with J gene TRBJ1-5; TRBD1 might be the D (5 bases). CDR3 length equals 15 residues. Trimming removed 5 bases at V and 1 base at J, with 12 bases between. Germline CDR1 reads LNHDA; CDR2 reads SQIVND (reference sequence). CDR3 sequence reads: CASSGHSLSNQPQHF. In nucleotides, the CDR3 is TGTGCCAGTAGTGGACATTCCTTAAGCAATCAGCCCCAGCATTTT.